Listed below are T cell receptor beta chains from one sample, sequenced in a study of human T cells and chemical hapten exposure. TCRdb ran MiXCR on the RACE reads and lists one entry per CDR3 protein. The sample lists about 62,000 distinct CDR3 sequences, roughly 6.7% seen once, with around 1.6% in the top ten. Here the sequenced sample was whole blood, taken in connection with sensitization to the hapten diphenylcyclopropenone (DPC). These receptors were taken from a woman aged 30 to 39 with alopecia areata. Some clones in this sample may be carry-over from other donors' samples. The CDR3 runs from the conserved cysteine through the conserved F or W. The D gene is left open where the match is weak. The size entry gives once, few, many, or a class for an expanded clone.

J gene	D gene	V gene	clone size	CDR3 DNA	CDR3 protein
TRBJ2-3	NA	TRBV7-9	many	TGTGCCAGCAGCTTAGCGAAAGCAGTCACAGATACGCAGTATTTT	CASSLAKAVTDTQYF
TRBJ2-5	NA	TRBV27	few	TGTGCCAGCAGTCCCAATACCAGGGAAGAGACCCAGTACTTC	CASSPNTREETQYF
TRBJ2-3	NA	TRBV12-3/TRBV12-4	many	TGTGCCAGCAGTACGGGCACAGATACGCAGTATTTT	CASSTGTDTQYF
TRBJ1-1	TRBD1	TRBV20-1	many	TGCAGTGCTCTGGGACAGGGGGCCGAGAGCACTGAAGCTTTCTTT	CSALGQGAESTEAFF
TRBJ2-5	NA	TRBV5-1	few	TGCGCCAGCAGCCGGATGGACCCCTTGGGAGAGACCCAGTACTTC	CASSRMDPLGETQYF
TRBJ1-1	NA	TRBV12-3/TRBV12-4	many	TGTGCCAGCACCCCCGGGGGACCGCCGAACACTGAAGCTTTCTTT	CASTPGGPPNTEAFF
TRBJ1-1	NA	TRBV14	many	TGTGCCAGCAGCCAACGGGCCCTTAACACTGAAGCTTTCTTT	CASSQRALNTEAFF
TRBJ1-4	NA	TRBV12-2	many	TGTGCAAGTCGCTTTGGGTCTAATGAAAAACTGTTTTTT	CASRFGSNEKLFF
TRBJ1-1	NA	TRBV27	few	TGTGCCAGCAGTCACAAAATGAACACTGAAGCTTTCTTT	CASSHKMNTEAFF
TRBJ1-2	TRBD1	TRBV20-1	once	TGCAGTGCTTGGACAGGGACTCTATTAGGCGACACCTTC	CSAWTGTLLGDTF
TRBJ1-2	NA	TRBV7-2	many	TGTGCCGGAACTTTAAGGGGGGATGTTGGCTACACCTTC	CAGTLRGDVGYTF